The 25 T cell receptor beta chains given below trace back to one sample, sequenced in a study of identical twins. MiXCR, run by TCRdb on the 5' RACE reads, gives a single entry per CDR3 protein. The sample consists of some 900,000 distinct CDR3 sequences, approximately 13% of them appearing once. These same data were also listed under a study on yellow fever vaccine responses in identical twins.

What was sequenced was PBMCs. The receptors shown here come from a woman aged 18 to 35 in good health.

With respect to this clonotype: One junction end does not reproduce the germline sequence, and a read error may be involved. The V gene is TRBV6-1, the J gene TRBJ2-7; 15 bases agree with TRBD2. The germline CDR1 and CDR2 sequences are MNHNS and SASEGT. The CDR3 covers 13 residues. CDR3 loop: CASKGLAGGPSLF. CDR3 nucleotide sequence: TGTGCCAGCAAAGGACTAGCGGGAGGGCCCTCCCTCTTC.

The chain carries TRBV18 and TRBJ2-7; D not certain. Germline CDR1 and CDR2: KGHSH and LQKENI. Trimming shortened V by 0 bases and J by 5 bases, and 8 bases separated the two germline ends. The CDR3 totals 13 residues. CDR3 coding DNA: TGTGCCAGCTCACCACCGCTCGCGGACGAGCAGTACTTC. This gives the protein CASSPPLADEQYF.

This clonotype was observed a handful of times. This chain uses TRBV7-3 with TRBJ2-2; 9 positions match TRBD1. Per the germline V gene, CDR1 is SGHTA and CDR2 is FQGTGA. The V and J ends lost 5 bases and 4 bases, in that order; junction bases with no gene match: 11. The CDR3 runs 17 residues. The CDR3 sequence is CASSTQTTGGATGELFF. The CDR3, as DNA: TGTGCCAGCAGCACCCAGACGACAGGGGGGGCCACCGGGGAGCTGTTTTTT.

This clonotype was seen only a few times. The gene calls are TRBV24-1 and TRBJ2-4; D not certain. The CDR3 contains 12 residues. Germline loops: CDR1 KGHDR, CDR2 SFDVKD. V dropped 1 base and J dropped 5 bases, with 2 bases sitting between them. The CDR3 region is CATSDLENIQYF. The CDR3 coding sequence is TGTGCCACCAGTGATTTAGAAAACATTCAGTACTTC.

The chain combines TRBV2 with TRBJ2-1, with 9 bases that match TRBD1. Germline CDR1 reads SNHLY; CDR2 reads FYNNEI. This CDR3 is 16 amino acids long. J was trimmed by 8 bases and V by 6 bases; bases with no gene match: 14. The chain's CDR3 is CASSKAGTGLVDEQFF. The CDR3 nucleotides read TGTGCCAGCAGCAAAGCCGGGACAGGGTTGGTCGATGAGCAGTTCTTC. The complete variable domain, with remaining parts taken from reference TRBV2 and TRBJ2-1, reads EPEVTQTPSHQVTQMGQEVILRCVPISNHLYFYWYRQILGQKVEFLVSFYNNEISEKSEIFDDQFSVERPDGSNFTLKIRSTKLEDSAMYFCASSKAGTGLVDEQFFGPGTRLTVL.

This sequence joins TRBV29-1 and TRBJ2-5, with 7 bases matching TRBD1. Germline V gene lookup returns CDR1 SQVTM and CDR2 ANQGSEA. V was clipped by 0 bases and J by 2 bases; unmatched bases: 15. This CDR3 region has 18 residues. Written as DNA, the CDR3 is TGCAGCGTTGAAGATCTTACAGGGGCCCCGGGCCCACAAGAGACCCAGTACTTC. It translates to CSVEDLTGAPGPQETQYF.

This chain connects TRBV11-2 to TRBJ2-5; perhaps TRBD2 as D (7 bases). The V end was cut by 6 bases, the J end by 5 bases, with 16 bases between. CDR1 is SGHAT, CDR2 FQNNGV, per germline. The CDR3 is 14 amino acids. DNA of the CDR3: TGTGCCAGCAGTATAATACAGGGAGGGGAGACCCAGTACTTC. The encoded protein is CASSIIQGGETQYF. The full variable domain, its missing parts supplied by reference TRBV11-2 and TRBJ2-5, is EAGVAQSPRYKIIEKRQSVAFWCNPISGHATLYWYQQILGQGPKLLIQFQNNGVVDDSQLPKDRFSAERLKGVDSTLKIQPAKLEDSAVYLCASSIIQGGETQYFGPGTRLLVL.

The J gene is TRBJ2-3, the V gene TRBV18, with 9 bases that match TRBD1. Germline CDR1 and CDR2: KGHSH and LQKENI. The CDR3 covers 14 residues. Trimming took 3 bases from V and 7 from J; bases not matched to a gene: 5. The CDR3 protein is CASSPTGGINTQYF. The CDR3 DNA reads TGTGCCAGCTCACCTACAGGGGGCATAAATACGCAGTATTTT.

The chain couples TRBV7-6 to TRBJ2-1; TRBD2 matches at 12 bases. The V gene's germline CDR1 is SGHVS and CDR2 FNYEAQ. The J segment lost 10 bases and the V segment lost 4 bases, leaving 8 bases of the junction unmatched. The CDR3 contains 15 residues. The CDR3 is CASSYRLAGEGEQFF. The CDR3, as DNA: TGTGCCAGCAGCTACCGACTAGCGGGAGAGGGGGAGCAGTTCTTC.

This clonotype was observed a handful of times. The chain carries TRBV6-5 and TRBJ1-1; D ambiguous. The CDR3 spans 14 residues. Germline lookup yields CDR1 MNHEY and CDR2 SVGAGI. V gave up 0 bases and J gave up 6 bases, with 11 bases separating them. Written as DNA, the CDR3 is TGTGCCAGCAGTTACTCGATCCGGGGTCCTGAAGCTTTCTTT. This gives the protein CASSYSIRGPEAFF.

The V and J genes are TRBV9 and TRBJ2-1; tentatively, D is TRBD1 (5 bases). The germline gives CDR1 SGDLS, CDR2 YYNGEE. This CDR3 region has 15 residues. V dropped 1 base and J dropped 1 base, with 9 bases sitting between them. The CDR3 sequence: CASSVQGYSYNEQFF. CDR3 coding DNA: TGTGCCAGCAGCGTACAGGGTTATTCCTACAATGAGCAGTTCTTC.

The chain joins TRBV2 to TRBJ2-1; no reliable D call. V lost 1 base to trimming and J lost 8 bases, with 6 bases between them. CDR1 is SNHLY and CDR2 is FYNNEI in the germline V gene. The CDR3 is made up of 12 amino acids. CDR3 DNA sequence: TGTGCCAGCAGTGAAGAGGTCTATGAGCAGTTCTTC. Protein sequence: CASSEEVYEQFF.

The sample holds a few counts of this clonotype. V usage is TRBV12-3 or TRBV12-4 and J usage is TRBJ2-7; D is possibly TRBD1 (5 bases). V lost 2 bases, J lost 6 bases, and 14 bases lay in between. CDR3 length equals 14 residues. The CDR3, as DNA: TGTGCCAGCAGTTTAAGCCAGGGTTTGTCCGAGCAGTACGTC. Amino acid sequence: CASSLSQGLSEQYV.

This clonotype was detected only a few times. This chain uses TRBV12-3 or TRBV12-4 with TRBJ1-3; 8 bases match TRBD1. Germline trimming cut 6 bases from V and 4 bases from J; bases unmatched to any gene: 8. The CDR3 has 15 residues. The CDR3 is CASSSTGGTGNTIYF. In nucleotides, the CDR3 is TGTGCCAGCAGCTCAACAGGGGGAACCGGAAACACCATATATTTT.

This chain connects TRBV25-1 to TRBJ2-7, with D hard to call. The CDR3 has 13 amino acids. Trimming pared 5 bases from V and 4 bases from J, leaving 12 bases between. Germline V gives CDR1 MGHDK, CDR2 SYGVNS. The CDR3 loop is CASSPNGRYEQYF. CDR3 nucleotides: TGTGCCAGCAGTCCCAACGGGCGGTACGAGCAGTACTTC.

DNA for the CDR3: TGCGCCAGCAGTGAGTCGGAGAATGAGCAGTTCTTC. Translated, it gives CASSESENEQFF. The chain is built from TRBV10-2 and TRBJ2-1; D unresolved. Germline CDR1 is WSHSY and CDR2 is SAAADI. This CDR3 is built from 12 residues. V was shortened by 0 bases and J by 7 bases, with 4 bases between the two germline ends.

The gene calls are TRBV28 and TRBJ2-3; the D is unclear. Trimming left V 2 bases short and J 1 base short, with 10 bases between. Germline V lookup: CDR1 MDHEN, CDR2 SYDVKM. The CDR3 runs 15 residues. CDR3 in DNA: TGTGCCAGCAGTTTAAGTGGGAAGGGCACAGATACGCAGTATTTT. Translation: CASSLSGKGTDTQYF.

This clonotype was observed a few times. This chain joins TRBV29-1 and TRBJ2-1; possibly TRBD1 or TRBD2 for D (5 bases each). V was cut by 1 base and J by 3 bases, with 10 bases left in between. The CDR3 covers 14 residues. The germline V gene has CDR1 SQVTM and CDR2 ANQGSEA. The CDR3 here is CSVEGRDGYNEQFF. CDR3 nucleotide sequence: TGCAGCGTTGAAGGCCGGGACGGCTACAATGAGCAGTTCTTC.

The sample holds a few counts of this clonotype. The J gene is TRBJ2-3, the V gene TRBV9; 11 bases agree with TRBD2. Trimming cost V 4 bases and J 8 bases; bases outside gene matches: 12. Germline V gene sequence: CDR1 SGDLS, CDR2 YYNGEE. The CDR3 runs to 16 residues. The CDR3 reads CASSPQRLAGRGTQYF. Written as DNA, the CDR3 is TGTGCCAGCAGCCCCCAACGACTAGCGGGGAGGGGTACGCAGTATTTT.

This clonotype was recorded a few times. V is TRBV5-1 and J is TRBJ2-2; 8 bases fit TRBD1. This CDR3 region has 16 residues. With V trimmed by 0 bases and J by 7 bases, 8 bases remained unmatched. The V gene's germline CDR1 is SGHRS and CDR2 YFSETQ. This chain's CDR3 is CASSLEGRGPGGELFF. CDR3 nucleotides: TGCGCCAGCAGCTTGGAAGGCAGGGGGCCTGGCGGGGAGCTGTTTTTT.

V gene TRBV5-1 combines with J gene TRBJ1-5, with no clear D. Trimming cost V 9 bases and J 4 bases, with 14 bases left between them. The CDR3 runs to 13 residues. Per germline, CDR1 SGHRS and CDR2 YFSETQ. In nucleotides, the CDR3 is TGCGCCACCTCGTCGAGGCCGAATCAGCCCCAGCATTTT. This sequence encodes CATSSRPNQPQHF.

This clonotype was recorded a few times. The rearrangement links TRBV18 to TRBJ2-2; D is unclear. Germline assignment: CDR1 KGHSH and CDR2 LQKENI. This CDR3 region has 17 residues. Deletions cut 0 bases from V and 0 bases from J, with 11 bases between. The CDR3 loop is CASSPPVNSPNTGELFF. The CDR3 region has the DNA TGTGCCAGCTCACCACCGGTCAACTCCCCGAACACCGGGGAGCTGTTTTTT. Variable domain in full (rest from reference TRBV18 and TRBJ2-2): NAGVMQNPRHLVRRRGQEARLRCSPMKGHSHVYWYRQLPEEGLKFMVYLQKENIIDESGMPKERFSAEFPKEGPSILRIQQVVRGDSAAYFCASSPPVNSPNTGELFFGEGSRLTVL.

This clonotype has just a few counts. V is TRBV7-2 and J is TRBJ1-2; D is uncertain. The CDR3 consists of 14 residues. CDR1 and CDR2 (germline): SGHTA, FQGNSA. V was trimmed by 7 bases and J by 2 bases, leaving 14 bases between them. CDR3: CASTPPGPNYGYTF. In DNA form, the CDR3 reads TGTGCCAGCACGCCCCCCGGGCCAAACTATGGCTACACCTTC.

This clonotype has ten or more counts. V gene TRBV12-3 or TRBV12-4 combines with J gene TRBJ2-5, with 7 bases that match TRBD2. Losses at the gene ends were 1 base for V and 3 bases for J; bases not matched to a gene: 5. This CDR3 is built from 15 residues. The CDR3 nucleotides are TGTGCCAGCAGTTTAGGGCTAGCGGAAAAAGAGACCCAGTACTTC. Translating gives CASSLGLAEKETQYF.

This clonotype was found a few times. The chain combines TRBV10-3 with TRBJ2-2; 10 nucleotides match TRBD1. After removal of 8 bases from V and 4 bases from J, the junction contained 4 bases not matched to a gene. The germline gives CDR1 ENHRY, CDR2 SYGVKD. This CDR3 has 14 residues. CDR3 protein: CAIAGTGVTGELFF. The CDR3 DNA reads TGTGCCATCGCCGGGACAGGGGTCACCGGGGAGCTGTTTTTT.